This T cell receptor (beta chain) was obtained from a study of blood T cells in healthy people across ages. Whole-study findings and limits: When set beside aged donors, long-lived donors presented more naive CD4+ cells and higher diversity. Diversity figures based on one million T cells were deemed too low.

Healthy individuals of Caucasian origin from Russia, aged roughly 6 to 95, served as donors. Extractions gave at least 5 micrograms of total RNA per sample. This clonotype was seen only a few times. Its antigen is undetermined. PCR was performed a second time for roughly 7 to 12 cycles using a sample-barcoded 5' primer and a J-beta primer mix. TCRdb re-called the 5' RACE reads through MiXCR, storing one row per CDR3 protein. The profile covers hundreds of thousands of distinct CDR3 sequences, with 56% appearing a single time and under 30% taken by the ten largest. The sample taken for sequencing was blood. The sequence derives from a man in his forties in good health.

The CDR3 DNA is TGCAGTGCTAGGGGCGGACTGGGCTACGAGCAGTACTTC. Protein sequence: CSARGGLGYEQYF. The chain has TRBV20-1 and TRBJ2-7; possibly TRBD2 for D (5 bases). V lost 3 bases and J 3 bases, leaving 12 bases between the germline ends. Germline CDR1 DFQATT, CDR2 SNEGSKA (reference sequence). CDR3 length: 13 residues.